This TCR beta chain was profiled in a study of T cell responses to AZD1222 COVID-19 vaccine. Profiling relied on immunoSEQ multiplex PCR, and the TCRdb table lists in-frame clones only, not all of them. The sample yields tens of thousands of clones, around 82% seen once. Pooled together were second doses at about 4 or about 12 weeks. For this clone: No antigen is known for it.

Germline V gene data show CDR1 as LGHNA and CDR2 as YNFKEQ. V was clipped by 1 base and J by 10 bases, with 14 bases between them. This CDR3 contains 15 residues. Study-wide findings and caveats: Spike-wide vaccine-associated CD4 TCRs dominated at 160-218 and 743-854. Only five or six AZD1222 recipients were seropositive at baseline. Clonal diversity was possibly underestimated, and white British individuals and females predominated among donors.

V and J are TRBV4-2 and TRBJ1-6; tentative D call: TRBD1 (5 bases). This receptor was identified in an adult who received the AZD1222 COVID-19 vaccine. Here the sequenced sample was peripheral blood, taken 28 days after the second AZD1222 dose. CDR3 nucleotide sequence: TGTGCCAGCAGCCAAGGAGGGCAGGGCCGATCACCCCTCCACTTT. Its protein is CASSQGGQGRSPLHF.